This TCR beta chain was identified in a study of blood T cells in healthy people across ages. Study-wide results and caveats: Higher diversity and more naive CD4+ cells were features of long-lived donors, compared to aged donors. No one knew whether donors had CMV, which possibly confounded expanded clonotype changes. Age advanced and TCR beta diversity per million T cells fell, roughly linearly.

With a J-beta primer mix and a sample-barcoded 5' primer, a second PCR ran about 7 to 12 cycles. TCRdb re-analysed the 5' RACE reads in MiXCR, keeping a single row per CDR3 protein. This sample has over 1,300,000 distinct CDR3 sequences, with approximately 60% found just once. The germline CDR1 and CDR2 sequences are LGHNA and YNFKEQ. The CDR3 is 16 amino acids. V was clipped by 0 bases and J by 9 bases, with 15 bases between them. On this clonotype: Its antigen is as yet unknown.

Healthy Caucasian individuals from Russia aged roughly 6 to 100 were enrolled as donors. J is TRBJ1-6 and V is TRBV4-2; perhaps TRBD1 as D (6 bases). This TCR was sampled from a man aged 18 to 30 in good health. The sample was blood. For the CDR3, the DNA is TGTGCCAGCAGCCAAGATCTACGACAGGTCTTTTCACCCCTCCACTTT. This sequence encodes CASSQDLRQVFSPLHF.